These 2 T cell receptor beta chains came from one sample sequenced in a study of response to subunit inactivated influenza vaccine (dated by TCRdb to between 2018 and 2020). The receptor library was made with RT-PCR. The instrument was an Illumina HiSeq 2500. TCRdb redid the processing of the public reads, applying fastp at Q25 and MiXCR, and retained in-frame beta chains. Records with the same CDR3 protein are collapsed into one entry carrying the most frequent genes and DNA. This sample gives 180,000 or so distinct CDR3 sequences in total; roughly 12% of them show up just once. Approximately 30% of the sample comes from the top ten. These data are also associated with another study on T cells expressing NK-cell markers. Reported in the second study: TCR beta cDNA libraries were made by 5'RACE template switching that added a universal primer site and unique molecular identifiers.

Sample: CD8+ T cells sorted from PBMCs, taken about 11 days after vaccination. These receptor sequences come from a man aged 50 to 59 who received an inactivated influenza vaccine. Donor details come from another sample of the same person, matched by shared clones.

This clonotype was seen only a few times. CDR3 sequence (DNA): TGCAGCGTTGTGCCGCGGCTTGACGGACTCTCCTACGAGCAGTACTTC. Encoded protein: CSVVPRLDGLSYEQYF. The J gene is TRBJ2-7, the V gene TRBV29-1; the D gene is possibly TRBD2 (5 bases). In germline, CDR1 is SQVTM, CDR2 ANQGSEA. Trimming stripped 4 bases from V and 0 bases from J, with 19 bases between. The CDR3 contains 16 residues.

The chain uses TRBV21-1 and TRBJ2-3; TRBD2, the table's D call, was not compared with the DNA. TRBV21-1 is shown as a pseudogene. This CDR3 comprises 16 residues. CDR3 sequence (DNA): TGTGCCAGCACCCCACTAGCGGGAGGTCCCACAGATACGCAGTATTTT. Translated: CASTPLAGGPTDTQYF.